This T cell receptor beta chain was captured in a study of blood T cell repertoires in COVID-19. As for the study in general: The United States, Italy and Spain supplied acute and convalescent COVID-19 samples.

Trimming took off 1 base at V and 5 bases at J, with 9 bases between the two ends. The CDR3 runs to 14 residues. Germline CDR1 reads SGHTA; CDR2 reads FQGNSA. Original handling: Estimation of nucleated cell counts was performed using reference gene primer amplification. Assay used: immunoSEQ multiplex PCR; TCRdb lists only in-frame clones, some missing. V and J calls and clone size come straight from that table; D and trimming were deduced from the DNA. The sample lists 70,000 to 80,000 clones, about 80% occurring once. The sequencing input was peripheral blood. This TCR came from a human donor in a cohort sampled during active COVID-19. The chain couples TRBV7-2 to TRBJ2-4, with D possibly TRBD1 on 6 matching bases. The CDR3 loop reads CASSLGGPQNIQYF. In DNA, the CDR3 is TGTGCCAGCAGCTTAGGGGGGCCCCAAAACATTCAGTACTTC.